These 21 T cell receptor beta chains came from one sample sequenced in a study of blood T cells in healthy people across ages. Primed by a sample-barcoded 5' primer and a J-beta primer mix, a second PCR proceeded for roughly 7 to 11 cycles. One entry per CDR3 protein results from TCRdb running MiXCR on the 5' RACE reads. The table includes approximately 2,000,000 distinct CDR3 sequences, more than 35% detected once. Sequencing was carried out using blood. The receptors were gathered from a human donor in good health.

This clonotype has only one observation. The chain's CDR3 is CSAEKTGSGGREQYF. The CDR3 nucleotides are TGCAGTGCCGAGAAAACGGGGAGCGGGGGACGCGAGCAGTACTTC. The gene calls are TRBV20-1 and TRBJ2-7; the match to TRBD2 covers 8 bases. This CDR3 spans 15 amino acids. The V gene's germline CDR1 is DFQATT and CDR2 SNEGSKA (reference sequence). V trimming: 6 bases; J trimming: 6 bases; junction bases outside the gene matches: 16.

This clonotype was counted between two and nine times. This chain joins TRBV27 and TRBJ1-5; tentatively, D is TRBD1 (5 bases). Germline assignment: CDR1 MNHEY and CDR2 SMNVEV (reference sequence). V dropped 8 bases and J dropped 4 bases, with 15 bases sitting between them. The CDR3 totals 14 residues. For the CDR3, the DNA is TGTGCCAGCCGGGGTTGGGGCCTGAATCAGCCCCAGCATTTT. Its translation: CASRGWGLNQPQHF.

The chain couples TRBV28 to TRBJ1-1, with D uncertain. Trimming pared 4 bases from V and 1 base from J, leaving 16 bases between. CDR1 MDHEN and CDR2 SYDVKM come from the germline V gene. The CDR3 contains 16 residues. CDR3 amino acids: CASSSAVRAANTEAFF. CDR3 nucleotides: TGTGCCAGCAGTTCTGCGGTGAGGGCAGCGAACACTGAAGCTTTCTTT.

This clonotype was seen a few times. The V gene is TRBV25-1, the J gene TRBJ2-7; D is unclear. Germline CDR1 is MGHDK and CDR2 is SYGVNS. Trimming shortened V by 6 bases and J by 1 base, and 34 bases separated the two germline ends. The CDR3 runs to 21 residues. CDR3 nucleotide sequence: TGTGCCAGCAGGAACCTGAGTATGAGGCAGGATAAGGCCGAGCAATCCTACGAGCAGTACTTC. This codes for CASRNLSMRQDKAEQSYEQYF.

With regard to this clonotype: A junction end diverges from the germline sequence, so it may reflect a read error. The V gene is TRBV7-3, the J gene TRBJ1-2; 8 bases map to TRBD1. Germline lookup yields CDR1 SGHTA and CDR2 FQGTGA. This CDR3 is 18 amino acids long. CDR3 loop: CASNLNRIGTGVNYGYTF. Written as DNA, the CDR3 is TGTGCCAGCAACTTAAACCGGATCGGGACAGGTGTGAACTATGGCTACACCTTC.

The J gene is TRBJ2-5, the V gene TRBV9; 9 positions agree with TRBD1. Germline loops: CDR1 SGDLS, CDR2 YYNGEE. The CDR3 spans 17 residues. The ends lost 4 bases at V and 0 bases at J; junction bases unmatched: 10. CDR3 sequence reads: CASSTPGGTGNQETQYF. The DNA for the CDR3 is TGTGCCAGCAGCACCCCCGGCGGGACAGGGAACCAAGAGACCCAGTACTTC.

The sample holds a few counts of this clonotype. This chain uses TRBV20-1 with TRBJ2-3; 8 nucleotides agree with TRBD2. J gave up 4 bases and V 0 bases, and 6 bases lay outside the gene matches. The CDR3 has 15 residues. Germline assignment: CDR1 DFQATT and CDR2 SNEGSKA (reference sequence). The CDR3 here is CSARDHGGGPDTQYF. The CDR3 nucleotides read TGCAGTGCTAGAGATCACGGGGGGGGGCCAGATACGCAGTATTTT.

The V and J genes are TRBV25-1 and TRBJ1-2, with D hard to call. The V and J ends lost 4 bases and 10 bases respectively, with 10 bases between them. The CDR3 consists of 11 residues. Per germline, CDR1 MGHDK and CDR2 SYGVNS. DNA for the CDR3: TGTGCCAGCAGTGTGGGGTCCGACTACACCTTC. This sequence encodes CASSVGSDYTF.

This rearrangement joins TRBV7-2 to TRBJ2-3, with D unclear. Looked up from germline, CDR1 is SGHTA and CDR2 is FQGNSA. The CDR3 length is 16 residues. V was pared by 3 bases and J by 4 bases, with 17 bases between. The CDR3 here is CASSLDGSRPADTQYF. CDR3 DNA: TGTGCCAGCAGCTTGGATGGTAGCCGACCCGCAGATACGCAGTATTTT.

This sequence joins TRBV12-3 or TRBV12-4 and TRBJ1-5, with 8 bases fitting TRBD1. The trim removed 5 bases at V and 6 bases at J, leaving 12 bases unmatched. The CDR3 runs 16 residues. The CDR3 region has the DNA TGTGCCAGCAGTCCCCTGCCAGGGGGCGAGGTTCAGCCCCAGCATTTT. Amino acid sequence: CASSPLPGGEVQPQHF.

This clonotype has only a few counts. This chain joins TRBV4-1 and TRBJ1-2; possible D gene TRBD1, 5 bases. From germline, CDR1 is MGHRA and CDR2 YSYEKL. V lost 3 bases to trimming and J lost 3 bases, with 17 bases between them. The CDR3 is 16 amino acids. The CDR3, as DNA: TGCGCCAGCAGCCAGACACCGGGACGGACCGACTATGGCTACACCTTC. This encodes CASSQTPGRTDYGYTF.

This clonotype was detected only a few times. CDR3 coding DNA: TGTGCCAGCAGCGTAGATCCCTGGGCAGCTAATGAAAAACTGTTTTTT. Its protein is CASSVDPWAANEKLFF. This chain connects TRBV9 to TRBJ1-4; D gene uncertain. V dropped 0 bases and J dropped 3 bases, with 12 bases sitting between them. CDR3 size: 16 residues. The germline CDR1 and CDR2 sequences are SGDLS and YYNGEE.

The chain is built from TRBV5-1 and TRBJ1-4; 9 bases map to TRBD1. From germline, CDR1 is SGHRS and CDR2 YFSETQ. Unmatched junction bases numbered 13, after V lost 5 bases and J lost 8 bases. The CDR3 covers 16 residues. CDR3 nucleotide sequence: TGCGCCAGCAGAGTCGGCGGACAGGGGTATCCCGAAAAACTGTTTTTT. It yields the protein CASRVGGQGYPEKLFF.

V and J are TRBV4-3 and TRBJ2-5, with no clear D. Between the trimmed V and J ends, which lost 0 bases and 5 bases, there was a span of 10 bases. Germline assignment: CDR1 LGHNA and CDR2 YSLEER. The CDR3 runs 14 residues. CDR3 DNA sequence: TGCGCCAGCAGCCAAGATCCCCTTGTGGAGACCCAGTACTTC. Amino acid sequence: CASSQDPLVETQYF.

The gene calls are TRBV3-1 and TRBJ2-1; D gene uncertain. Germline V gene lookup returns CDR1 LGHDT and CDR2 YNNKEL (reference sequence). The CDR3 loop spans 17 amino acids. V lost 0 bases to trimming and J lost 1 base, with 13 bases between them. CDR3 protein: CASSQENPALSYNEQFF. As DNA, the CDR3 is TGTGCCAGCAGCCAAGAAAATCCAGCCTTGTCCTACAATGAGCAGTTCTTC.

The rearrangement uses TRBV7-2 and TRBJ1-2; 8 positions match TRBD1. The CDR3 is made up of 14 amino acids. Germline V CDR1 and CDR2: SGHTA, FQGNSA. V dropped 5 bases and J dropped 4; count of bases not matched to a gene: 6. CDR3 DNA sequence: TGTGCCAGCAGCGTTAGACAGGGGCCCTATGGCTACACCTTC. Translation gives CASSVRQGPYGYTF.

The chain combines TRBV15 with TRBJ2-7, with 8 bases aligning to TRBD1. Germline assignment: CDR1 LNHNV and CDR2 YYDKDF (reference sequence). Trimming removed 5 bases from V and 2 bases from J; junction bases left unmatched: 20. This CDR3 is 19 amino acids long. The CDR3 DNA sequence: TGTGCCACCAGCGAGGGGACAGGACAGCCGGAAGGGGCTCCCTACGAGCAGTACTTC. It yields the protein CATSEGTGQPEGAPYEQYF. Variable domain in full (rest from reference TRBV15 and TRBJ2-7): DAMVIQNPRYQVTQFGKPVTLSCSQTLNHNVMYWYQQKSSQAPKLLFHYYDKDFNNEADTPDNFQSRRPNTSFCFLDIRSPGLGDTAMYLCATSEGTGQPEGAPYEQYFGPGTRLTVT.

This clonotype has a handful of counts. The gene calls are TRBV7-2 and TRBJ1-1, with 7 bases matching TRBD1. Germline loops: CDR1 SGHTA, CDR2 FQGNSA. This CDR3 has 14 residues. The J segment lost 7 bases and the V segment lost 6 bases, leaving 11 bases of the junction unmatched. In DNA, the CDR3 is TGTGCCAGCAGGCACAACACGGGACAGAATGAAGCTTTCTTT. Its protein is CASRHNTGQNEAFF.

At least ten counts were recorded for this clonotype. This chain uses TRBV6-4 with TRBJ2-5; D gene uncertain. V lost 0 bases and J 0 bases, leaving 11 bases between the germline ends. CDR3 length: 16 residues. Germline V gives CDR1 MRHNA, CDR2 SNTAGT. The DNA for the CDR3 is TGTGCCAGCAGTGACTCTGGCTACCGGTACCAAGAGACCCAGTACTTC. Amino acid sequence: CASSDSGYRYQETQYF.

In nucleotides, the CDR3 is TGCGCCAGCAGCCAAGTGTTTGGGGAAACCTCCTACGAGCAGTACTTC. It yields the protein CASSQVFGETSYEQYF. The chain combines TRBV4-1 with TRBJ2-7, with no clear D. Trimming shortened V by 1 base and J by 0 bases, and 13 bases separated the two germline ends. Germline V CDR1 and CDR2: MGHRA, YSYEKL. The CDR3 covers 16 residues.

This clonotype was found a few times. This chain links TRBV3-1 with TRBJ1-1, with D tentatively TRBD1 (6 bases). Trimming shortened V by 1 base and J by 5 bases, and 17 bases separated the two germline ends. Germline CDR1 LGHDT, CDR2 YNNKEL (reference sequence). The CDR3 extends over 16 amino acids. The CDR3 reads CASSQVTTAGVTEAFF. In DNA, the CDR3 is TGTGCCAGCAGCCAAGTTACTACGGCAGGGGTGACTGAAGCTTTCTTT.